This is a list of T cell receptor beta chains from one sample in a study of blood T cell repertoires in COVID-19. The assay was immunoSEQ multiplex PCR, and TCRdb's table has in-frame clones only and misses some. The sample lists fewer than 300,000 clones; approximately 91% were seen once. Sequencing was carried out using peripheral blood. All receptors derive from a man aged 18 to 35 with active or convalescent COVID-19. Both conserved end residues are part of each CDR3. D genes are given only for firm matches. The size entry is marked missing in some rows and otherwise reads once, few, many or a size class.

d_call j_call v_call clone_size cdr3_aa cdr3_nt
TRBD1 TRBJ1-5 TRBV27 . CASSDRGKIQPQHF TGTGCCAGCAGTGACAGGGGGAAGATTCAGCCCCAGCATTTT
TRBD2 TRBJ2-2 TRBV4-3 many CASSRSLAGGLADGELFF TGCGCCAGCAGCCGGTCACTAGCGGGGGGGCTTGCGGACGGGGAGCTGTTTTTT
. TRBJ1-3 TRBV10-3 . CAISPTGTSGNTIYF TGTGCCATCAGCCCGACAGGCACCTCTGGAAACACCATATATTTT
TRBD1 TRBJ2-7 TRBV11-1 . CASSRGQGLEQYF TGTGCCAGCAGCAGAGGACAGGGCCTCGAGCAGTACTTC
TRBD2 TRBJ2-7 TRBV2 . CAGRKRGGVLEQYF TGTGCCGGAAGGAAGCGGGGGGGCGTGTTGGAGCAGTACTTC
. TRBJ2-3 TRBV5-8 once CASAARTGTDTQYF TGTGCCAGCGCCGCACGAACAGGCACAGATACGCAGTATTTT
TRBD2 TRBJ2-3 TRBV6-4 . CASSSSGGAPDTQYF TGTGCCAGCAGCTCTAGCGGGGGGGCCCCAGATACGCAGTATTTT
TRBD2 TRBJ2-2 TRBV27 . CASSPLAVNTGELFF TGTGCCAGCAGTCCACTAGCGGTGAACACCGGGGAGCTGTTTTTT
TRBD2 TRBJ2-1 TRBV5-1 . CASSSTSGGLYNEQFF TGCGCCAGCAGCTCTACTAGCGGGGGGCTCTACAATGAGCAGTTCTTC
. TRBJ2-5 TRBV6-1 . CASSELTGYQETQYF TGTGCCAGCAGTGAACTCACGGGATACCAAGAGACCCAGTACTTC
TRBD1 TRBJ2-2 TRBV6-5 . CASSSDRGRGELFF TGTGCCAGCAGTTCTGACAGGGGGCGAGGGGAGCTGTTTTTT